The present entry profiles one T cell receptor beta chain with its context. It lacks a known antigen. No base quality information exists; no much larger clone differs at one position. The library was generated by the immunoSEQ multiplex PCR assay. The multiplex PCR relied on a mix of 60 forward primers for TCR Vbeta segments and 13 reverse primers for TCR Jbeta segments. A multiplex PCR assay on genomic DNA amplified the CDR3 region of rearranged TCR beta genes. On the Illumina HiSeq System, the amplified TCR beta libraries were sequenced as 87-base-pair reads. From the authors' description of their analysis: Across the 670 or so repertoires, a later analysis counted approximately 75 million unique TCR beta chains, around 10 million of which were shared by at least two donors. Raw reads were error-corrected and collapsed into unique sequences by a nearest-neighbor algorithm in which closely related sequences were merged to remove PCR and sequencing errors. Alignment of CDR3 sequences to IMGT reference sequences was used to assign V, D and J gene segments. Each retained sequence needed at least a six-nucleotide match to both a V gene segment and a J gene segment. Rearrangements were called productive when the CDR3 lacked stop codons and stayed in frame with V and J; all others were non-productive. Following IMGT convention, CDR3 was defined as the stretch from the second conserved V-encoded cysteine to the conserved J-encoded phenylalanine. Sequences without an unambiguous match to a single V gene segment were excluded from the earlier analysis of a few hundred of the donors. An earlier analysis of 587 of the donors classified V segments as functional when productive rearrangements were above 56.7% and as segregating when the standard deviation between donors was above 5%. To diagnose cytomegalovirus status from the catalog of TCR beta chain sequences, a statistical classification framework was built. In a later analysis, TCR nucleotide sequences were compared against IMGT/GENE-DB human TR gene sequences so that V and J genes could be assigned. In a later analysis, CDR3 sequences and most-parsimonious VDJ recombination scenarios were assigned using the TCRdist pipeline. In a later analysis, every TCR beta chain was defined by the combination of its CDR3 amino acid sequence and its V-gene family, and reads without a unique V-gene family were dropped. In a later analysis, 500 to 650 highly shared, low-generation-probability nucleotide sequences were removed to address suspected cross-contamination and a sequencing artifact. In a later analysis, a clonal expansion index for each public chain was calculated from normalized within-repertoire ranks of inferred template counts. A later analysis computed generation probabilities with a VDJ recombination model fitted to out-of-frame rearrangements, and checked the results against IGoR. In a later analysis, TCR-TCR, TCR-HLA and TCR-CMV co-occurrence was scored with hypergeometric tests, and a repertoire-size bias correction was applied to TCR pairs. To estimate false discovery rates, a later analysis permuted the HLA or CMV assignments 20 times. In a later analysis, co-occurring TCRs were grouped with DBSCAN, and TCRdist sequence similarity was added when clustering was performed within HLA-allele-positive subsets. Repertoires with fewer than 30,000 or more than 120,000 public chains, plus five repertoires with anomalous nucleotide sharing, were excluded from co-occurrence clustering. TCRdb took over this immuneACCESS table, retaining in-frame rearrangements with V and J assigned. Such tables are incomplete; in checked studies, under half of the missing clones stem from an unresolved V gene, and the remainder is unexplained. The V and J calls and the clone size are those of that table, but D and trimming were determined from the DNA. The sample data list about 120,000 clones, and 60% to 80% of these were observed just once. Roughly 3.5% of the sample lies in the top ten.

The data are from a study of cytomegalovirus exposure and HLA in healthy donors (dated by TCRdb to between 2016 and 2019). The study in broad terms: An earlier analysis of approximately 640 of the donors reported about 290 Gb of sequence data and some 120 million unique TCR beta sequences from some 180 million T cells. An early release that covered around 590 HLA-typed donors contained approximately 300 gigabases of sequencing data and around 80 million unique TCR sequences. The study aimed to test whether signatures of past pathogen exposure could be identified by cataloging public T cell receptors. Using immunosequencing, the study profiled T cell repertoires from 500 to 800 subjects and related those repertoires to cytomegalovirus serostatus. The genetic ancestry cluster associated with self-reported Caucasian donors included around 76% of the roughly 390 genotyped donors. Every discovery cohort repertoire had been produced on one sequencing platform. Both class I and class II loci were covered by HLA typing, at four-digit resolution. Alongside the repertoire data, information on donor age, sex, ethnicity and CMV serostatus was compiled. In a later analysis, previously published TCR beta repertoires from roughly 710 donors were re-analyzed and high-resolution HLA genotyping was added so that TCR occurrence patterns could be studied. In an earlier analysis of 587 of the donors, high-throughput TCR beta sequencing was used to judge whether each TCR beta V gene segment behaved as functional or pseudogenic. A later genetic analysis used genome-wide SNP genotypes for about three fifths of the roughly 700 donors, treating that subset as a discovery cohort. The study combined high-throughput TCR immunosequencing, statistical association of individual TCRs with disease status, and machine learning to predict cytomegalovirus infection status. In the later analysis, no new phenotypic data were used to find candidate immune exposures; instead, reliance was placed on TCR beta sequences and their occurrence across donors. A few DR-DQ haplotypes were treated as single units for association and clustering because of strong linkage in the cohort. In addition to the first cohort of about 650 subjects, a separate validation cohort of 120 different subjects was used. On average, about 200,000 unique TCR beta nucleotide sequences were sequenced per donor among some 420 genotyped donors of the cohort, with roughly 18% of those sequences being non-productive. Typing coverage varied by locus: 629-630 donors for A, B, C, DRB1 and DQB1; under 550 for DQA1; approximately 610 for DPA1; around 450 for DPB1.

Overall results and qualifications from the work: A later analysis reported that several top co-occurrence clusters appeared linked to parvovirus B19, influenza, CMV and Epstein-Barr virus. Broadly in line with IMGT annotations, most TCR beta V segments showed up in productive rearrangements about 87% or about 30% of the time in an earlier analysis of roughly 590 of the donors. According to a later analysis, most CMV-associated TCR beta chains appeared to be HLA-restricted, and the HLA associations seemed to be driven largely by CMV exposure. Only TCR beta chains were sequenced in this cohort, and the absence of alpha or paired-chain data limited detectable features. Compared with equally common non-associated chains, HLA-associated TCR beta chains in a later analysis were more clonally expanded and had lower generation probabilities. Correlated functional status among segregating V segments might reflect linkage disequilibrium, but an unknown experimental factor could not be ruled out. According to the authors, the approach could potentially be generalized to other disease states and immunological phenotypes. Compared with the roughly 720-donor mean, donors in an Asian-associated ancestry cluster had fewer N-insertions in productive TCRs, according to a later genetic analysis. Because counts were too low, about 18 rarely observed V segments, including chromosome 9 orphons, were left out of the earlier analysis of some 600 of the donors. A further reported finding was that TCR beta sequences accurately predicted the HLA-A and HLA-B alleles for most subjects in the first cohort. In both the original and validation cohorts, the classifier was reported to diagnose cytomegalovirus status with high specificity and sensitivity. In vitro tests confirmed that a few of the cytomegalovirus-associated TCR beta chains recognize cytomegalovirus antigens. An association between a missense DCLRE1C variant and V-gene and J-gene trimming of TCR beta chains was found in a later genetic analysis and replicated in an independent cohort. According to a later analysis, TCR association rates differed among HLA loci, with DRB1 alleles showing the most associated TCRs and HLA-C alleles showing the fewest. A cluster of highly shared sequence variants was judged likely to be a technical artifact of the sequencing pipeline. The 87-base-pair reads could not distinguish some IMGT-functional V segments, including TRBV6-2 and TRBV6-3, so those segments were excluded. When HLA alleles, especially DR and DQ, strongly co-occurred, attributing TCR associations to individual alleles was difficult. Most TCR sequences were observed very rarely across donors, whereas some public TCRs were present in many individuals. In the study, approximately 160 TCR beta chains were listed as associated with cytomegalovirus. Roughly uniform sequencing depth across donors was assumed in presence/absence analyses, although this assumption may not hold. In a later analysis, 16,951 TCR beta sequences were associated with specific HLA alleles at a false discovery rate of 0.05. Because HLA typing was missing for some donors at each locus, association tests included only the typed subset. Immune exposure information for the cohort was limited to CMV serostatus.

The cohort was made up of approximately 670 healthy bone marrow donors. At the time of sampling, all cohort members were nominally healthy, though unrecorded immune exposures were likely present. The donor was CMV seronegative and belonged to the group of 352 seronegative cohort members. A peripheral blood sample was provided by each donor, and peripheral blood mononuclear cells were used for TCR beta sequencing. The Qiagen DNeasy Blood Extraction Kit was used to extract genomic DNA from the blood cell samples. The V and J ends are trimmed by 2 bases and 4 bases, leaving 11 bases between them. The CDR3 spans 14 residues, from the cysteine through the phenylalanine. The retained sequence is limited to the CDR3, 42 bases, with the frame set at the first base. The germline V gene supplies CDR1 LGHNA and CDR2 YSLEER.

The sequence derives from a woman between 45 and 60 years old in good health and CMV-seronegative. Input material: PBMCs. The V and J genes are TRBV4-3 and TRBJ1-1; the D gene cannot be named for sure. The CDR3 reads as follows: CASSQLTGSTEAFF. Here is the DNA: TGCGCCAGCAGCCAACTAACGGGGTCCACTGAAGCTTTCTTT.